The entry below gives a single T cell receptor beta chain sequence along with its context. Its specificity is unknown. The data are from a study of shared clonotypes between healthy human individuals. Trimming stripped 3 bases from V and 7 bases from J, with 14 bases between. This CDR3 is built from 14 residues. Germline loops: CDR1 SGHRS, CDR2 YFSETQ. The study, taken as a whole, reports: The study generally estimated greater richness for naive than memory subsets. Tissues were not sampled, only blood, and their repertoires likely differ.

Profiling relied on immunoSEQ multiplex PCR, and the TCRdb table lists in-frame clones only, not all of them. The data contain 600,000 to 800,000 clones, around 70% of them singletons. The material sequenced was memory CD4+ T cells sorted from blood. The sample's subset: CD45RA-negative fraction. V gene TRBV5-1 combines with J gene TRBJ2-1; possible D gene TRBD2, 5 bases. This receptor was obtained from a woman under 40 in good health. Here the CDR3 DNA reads TGCGCCAGCAGCTGGACTTCAATCTCAAATGAGCAGTTCTTC. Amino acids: CASSWTSISNEQFF. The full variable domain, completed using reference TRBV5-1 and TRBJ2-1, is KAGVTQTPRYLIKTRGQQVTLSCSPISGHRSVSWYQQTPGQGLQFLFEYFSETQRNKGNFPGRFSGRQFSNSRSEMNVSTLELGDSALYLCASSWTSISNEQFFGPGTRLTVL.